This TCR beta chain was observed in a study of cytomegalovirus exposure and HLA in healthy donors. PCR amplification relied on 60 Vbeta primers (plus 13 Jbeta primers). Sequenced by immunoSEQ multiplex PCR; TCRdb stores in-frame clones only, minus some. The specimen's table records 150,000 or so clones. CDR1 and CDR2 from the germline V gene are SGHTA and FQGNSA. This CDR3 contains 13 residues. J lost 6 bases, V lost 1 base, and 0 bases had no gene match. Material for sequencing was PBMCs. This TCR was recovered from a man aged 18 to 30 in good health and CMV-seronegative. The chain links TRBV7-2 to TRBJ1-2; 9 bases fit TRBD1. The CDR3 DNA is TGTGCCAGCAGCTTAGGACAGGGGGATGGCTACACCTTC. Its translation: CASSLGQGDGYTF.